Below are 12 T cell receptor beta chains sequenced from a single sample in a study of shared clonotypes between healthy human individuals. Generated by immunoSEQ multiplex PCR, the TCRdb table keeps only in-frame clones and is missing some. The sample yields 2 million to 2.5 million clones, just under 95% seen once. Sequenced material: naive CD4+ T cells from PBMCs. The subset denotes: CD45RA+ positively selected. The receptor source for this set is a man aged 18 to 30 in good health. Some clones in this sample may be carry-over from other donors' samples.

The J gene is TRBJ2-5, the V gene TRBV7-2, with D possibly being TRBD1 or TRBD2 (5 bases each). Trimming removed 4 bases from V and 2 bases from J, with 11 bases in between. The CDR3 extends over 14 amino acids. Germline V gene sequence: CDR1 SGHTA, CDR2 FQGNSA. The CDR3 protein is CASSSYWGQETQYF. The CDR3 bases are TGTGCCAGCAGCTCCTACTGGGGGCAAGAGACCCAGTACTTC.

This chain connects TRBV28 to TRBJ2-1; TRBD1 is a possible D gene (6 bases). This CDR3 contains 15 residues. The V end lost 6 bases, the J end lost 4 bases, and 16 bases lay between the germline ends. Germline V gene sequence: CDR1 MDHEN, CDR2 SYDVKM. The CDR3 region is CASSPRTGHYNEQFF. Here the CDR3 DNA reads TGTGCCAGCAGCCCCAGAACGGGACATTACAATGAGCAGTTCTTC.

This chain connects TRBV6-6 to TRBJ1-6, with 8 bases fitting TRBD1. This CDR3 spans 15 amino acids. V lost 4 bases to trimming and J lost 6 bases; unmatched junction nucleotides: 5. CDR1 and CDR2 from the germline V gene are MNHNY and SVGAGI (reference sequence). CDR3: CASSSRDRSNSPLHF. The CDR3 region has the DNA TGTGCCAGCAGTTCCCGGGACAGGTCTAATTCACCCCTCCACTTT.

This chain joins TRBV5-1 and TRBJ2-3; TRBD1 matches 7 bases. Germline lookup yields CDR1 SGHRS and CDR2 YFSETQ. The CDR3 has 14 residues. V dropped 7 bases and J dropped 2; count of bases not matched to a gene: 7. The CDR3 region has the DNA TGCGCCAGCCAACAGGGGCCGCTCACAGATACGCAGTATTTT. Encoded protein: CASQQGPLTDTQYF.

The CDR3 coding sequence is TGTGCCAGCAGCCGACACGGTGACGGCTACACCTTC. As protein: CASSRHGDGYTF. The chain employs TRBV9 and TRBJ1-2; D not resolved. Germline CDR1 reads SGDLS; CDR2 reads YYNGEE. V lost 4 bases and J lost 8, with 12 bases in between. The CDR3 runs 12 residues.

The chain joins TRBV2 to TRBJ2-3; D is perhaps TRBD1 or TRBD2 (6 bases each). This CDR3 is 17 amino acids long. The germline V gene has CDR1 SNHLY and CDR2 FYNNEI. The V end lost 6 bases, the J end lost 1 base, and 20 bases lay between the germline ends. The DNA of the CDR3 is TGTGCCAGCAGAGGGCTTAGGGGGGCGCGGGGCACAGATACGCAGTATTTT. Protein: CASRGLRGARGTDTQYF.

V gene TRBV27 combines with J gene TRBJ2-7; D ambiguous. The germline V gene encodes CDR1 MNHEY and CDR2 SMNVEV (reference sequence). There are 16 residues in the CDR3. The V and J ends lost 5 bases and 0 bases respectively, with 17 bases between them. CDR3 in amino acids: CASSALLWGSSYEQYF. The CDR3 DNA reads as TGTGCCAGCAGTGCCCTTCTCTGGGGAAGCTCCTACGAGCAGTACTTC.

This clone occurred a few times. Other DNA sequences of this sample code for an identical CDR3. The gene calls are TRBV28 and TRBJ1-5; TRBD1 is a possible D gene (5 bases). Germline V gene sequence: CDR1 MDHEN, CDR2 SYDVKM. V lost 8 bases, J lost 0 bases, and 8 bases lay in between. The CDR3 length is 13 residues. CDR3: CASGGYSNQPQHF. CDR3 in DNA: TGTGCCAGCGGGGGTTATAGCAATCAGCCCCAGCATTTT.

A single count supports this clone. The chain employs TRBV5-4 and TRBJ2-5; tentatively, D is TRBD2 (6 bases). The CDR3 spans 15 residues. The V and J ends lost 3 bases and 5 bases respectively, with 17 bases between them. The germline CDR1 and CDR2 sequences are SGHNT and YYREEE (reference sequence). The CDR3 spells CASSSVVGTSETQYF. The CDR3 DNA follows: TGTGCCAGCAGCTCGGTCGTGGGGACTTCGGAGACCCAGTACTTC.

The CDR3 loop is CTSSQAGRTNYGYTF. CDR3 nucleotides: TGCACCAGCAGCCAAGCAGGAAGAACTAACTATGGCTACACCTTC. The V and J genes are TRBV1 and TRBJ1-2; the listed D gene, TRBD1, was not tested against the DNA. TRBV1 is assigned pseudogene status. This CDR3 has 15 amino acids.

The chain recombines TRBV9 with TRBJ2-7; TRBD1 matches 9 bases. The germline V gene encodes CDR1 SGDLS and CDR2 YYNGEE. The J segment lost 3 bases and the V segment lost 3 bases, leaving 4 bases of the junction unmatched. This CDR3 has 14 amino acids. The CDR3 is CASSADRGGYEQYF. CDR3 nucleotide sequence: TGTGCCAGCAGCGCGGACAGGGGTGGCTACGAGCAGTACTTC.

The rearrangement links TRBV4-1 to TRBJ1-1; no definite D call. V was cut by 0 bases and J by 1 base, with 9 bases left in between. Germline V gene lookup returns CDR1 MGHRA and CDR2 YSYEKL. The CDR3 covers 15 residues. The DNA for the CDR3 is TGCGCCAGCAGCCAAGATGGGGTAGGGAACACTGAAGCTTTCTTT. Translating gives CASSQDGVGNTEAFF.